The rows below give T cell receptor beta chains drawn from one sample of a study of T-cell memory formation after mild COVID-19. One entry per CDR3 protein, called by TCRdb with MiXCR from the 5' RACE reads. The table has about 410,000 distinct CDR3 sequences, about a sixth seen once. Material: PBMCs or a T cell subset sorted from them (not recorded which). These receptors were collected from a man aged 18 to 30 who had mild COVID-19 (a few samples of this study predate the infection). Cell type and time point are not known. CDR3s include the opening cysteine and the closing phenylalanine or tryptophan. The D gene is left open where the match is weak. A clone size is listed for some rows: how often the clone was seen (once, few, many), or a class if it is expanded.

v_gene	j_gene	abundance	d_gene	CDR3nt	CDR3aa
TRBV19	TRBJ1-1	NA	TRBD1	TGTGCCAGCAACAGGGGGATAAGAACTGAAGCTTTCTTT	CASNRGIRTEAFF
TRBV7-9	TRBJ2-7	many	NA	TGTGCCAGCAGCGCCCGGGACAACTCCTACGAGCAGTACTTC	CASSARDNSYEQYF
TRBV7-2	TRBJ1-3	NA	TRBD1	TGTGCCAGCAGCTTAGCGCGCGACAGGGCTGGAAACACCATATATTTT	CASSLARDRAGNTIYF
TRBV5-5	TRBJ2-5	many	TRBD2	TGTGCCAGCCTTCCCGGGGGGTCAGAGACCCAGTACTTC	CASLPGGSETQYF
TRBV7-9	TRBJ2-3	NA	NA	TGTGCCAGCAGCGACTGGACAGCTAGCACAGATACGCAGTATTTT	CASSDWTASTDTQYF
TRBV18	TRBJ1-1	few	NA	TGTGCCAGCTCCCCCATGGGAAACACTGAAGCTTTCTTT	CASSPMGNTEAFF
TRBV27	TRBJ2-1	once	TRBD2	TGTGCCAGCACCATCGGGGCGGGGGGGCGGAAGCAGTTCTTC	CASTIGAGGRKQFF
TRBV14	TRBJ2-1	many	TRBD2	TGTGCCAGCAGCCGCCCGGAGGGTAGCGGGGTTTCGCCCTACAATGAGCAGTTCTTC	CASSRPEGSGVSPYNEQFF
TRBV4-2	TRBJ2-3	NA	NA	TGTGCCAGCAGCCAAGATGGTCGGGTAGTCCTTAGCACAGATACGCAGTATTTT	CASSQDGRVVLSTDTQYF
TRBV7-2	TRBJ2-7	NA	NA	TGTGCCAGCAGCTCCGGATCCTCCGAGCAGTACTTC	CASSSGSSEQYF
TRBV7-2	TRBJ1-1	NA	NA	TGTGCCAGCAGCTCGGGGGTTGGGGTAGGCACTGAAGCTTTCTTT	CASSSGVGVGTEAFF
TRBV7-9	TRBJ1-1	NA	NA	TGTGCCAGCAGCCCCCCGGGACGGGGACGACACGCTGAAGCTTTCTTT	CASSPPGRGRHAEAFF
TRBV7-2	TRBJ1-1	NA	NA	TGTGCCAGCAGAGCCCAGGTGGGAACTGAAGCTTTCTTT	CASRAQVGTEAFF
TRBV4-1	TRBJ2-1	NA	NA	TGCGCCAGCAGCCAAGCGGGGGTATCTTACAATGAGCAGTTCTTC	CASSQAGVSYNEQFF
TRBV29-1	TRBJ2-5	NA	TRBD2	TGCAGCGTTCCGGGACTAGCGGACCAAGAGACCCAGTACTTC	CSVPGLADQETQYF
TRBV9	TRBJ2-5	NA	NA	TGTGCCAGCAGCGTGGGCTTAAGGGGGATTGCGGAGACCCAGTACTTC	CASSVGLRGIAETQYF
TRBV7-3	TRBJ2-5	NA	NA	TGTGCCAGCAGCGCGTCCTTATGGGGGGCAGGAGAGACCCAGTACTTC	CASSASLWGAGETQYF
TRBV2	TRBJ2-1	NA	NA	TGTGCCAGCAGTGAAATCGTACCTCTAGGGGTTGAGCAGTTCTTC	CASSEIVPLGVEQFF
TRBV6-6	TRBJ2-7	NA	TRBD1	TGTGCCAGCAGTTACCCGGGACAGGGGAGCTACGAGCAGTACTTC	CASSYPGQGSYEQYF
TRBV3-1	TRBJ1-2	NA	NA	TGTGCCAGCAGCCAATTGGTACAGGGAGGTGGCTACACCTTC	CASSQLVQGGGYTF
TRBV7-2	TRBJ2-3	many	NA	TGTGCCAGCAGCTTAGTTGGTACGCAGTATTTT	CASSLVGTQYF
TRBV7-8	TRBJ2-7	few	NA	TGTGCCAGCAGCGGCTCCTGGGGGCGGTACGAGCAGTACTTC	CASSGSWGRYEQYF